This T cell receptor (beta chain) was profiled in a study of blood T cell repertoires in COVID-19. Study background: Samples taken during acute and convalescent COVID-19 were collected in the United States, Italy and Spain. PBMCs, B-cell-depleted T cells, or T cells were the source of the cDNA or gDNA that made up the material.

The CDR3 runs to 15 residues. The ends lost 5 bases at V and 5 bases at J; junction bases unmatched: 6. Germline V gene data show CDR1 as SGHTA and CDR2 as FQGNSA. Original analysis: Estimates of nucleated cell counts were drawn from the amplification of reference gene primers. Sequencing was performed with immunoSEQ multiplex PCR; in TCRdb, only in-frame clones are kept and a portion is missing. The D gene and trimming were derived from the DNA, and the V and J assignments and clone size from that table. The table records approximately 110,000 clones, 85% to 90% of them present only once. Sequencing was carried out using peripheral blood. The receptor was derived from a man in his fifties with acute or convalescent COVID-19. This rearrangement joins TRBV7-2 to TRBJ2-5; 12 nucleotides match TRBD2. CDR3 amino acids: CASSTLAGGRETQYF. Written as DNA, the CDR3 is TGTGCCAGCAGCACCCTAGCGGGGGGGAGGGAGACCCAGTACTTC.